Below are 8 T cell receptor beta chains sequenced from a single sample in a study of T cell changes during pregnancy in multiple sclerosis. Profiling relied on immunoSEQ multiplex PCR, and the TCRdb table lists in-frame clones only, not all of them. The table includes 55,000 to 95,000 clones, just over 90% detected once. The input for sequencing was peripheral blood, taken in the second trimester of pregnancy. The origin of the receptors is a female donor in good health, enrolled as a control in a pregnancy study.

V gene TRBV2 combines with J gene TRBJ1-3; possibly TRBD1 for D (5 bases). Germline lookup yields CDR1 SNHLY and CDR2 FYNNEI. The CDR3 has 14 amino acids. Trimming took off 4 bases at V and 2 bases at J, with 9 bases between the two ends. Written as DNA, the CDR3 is TGTGCCAGCAGTGCAGGGTCTGCTGGAAACACCATATATTTT. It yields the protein CASSAGSAGNTIYF.

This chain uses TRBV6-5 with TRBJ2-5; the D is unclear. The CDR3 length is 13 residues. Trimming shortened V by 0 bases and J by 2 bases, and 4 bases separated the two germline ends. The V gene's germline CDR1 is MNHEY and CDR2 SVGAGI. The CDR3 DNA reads TGTGCCAGCAGTTACTCCCCGCAAGAGACCCAGTACTTC. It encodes CASSYSPQETQYF.

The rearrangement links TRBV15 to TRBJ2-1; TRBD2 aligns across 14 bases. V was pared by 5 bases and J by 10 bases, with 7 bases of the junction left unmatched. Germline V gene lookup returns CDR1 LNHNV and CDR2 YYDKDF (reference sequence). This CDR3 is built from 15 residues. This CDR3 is CATSLGLAGAGEQFF. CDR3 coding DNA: TGTGCCACCAGCCTGGGACTAGCGGGGGCGGGGGAGCAGTTCTTC.

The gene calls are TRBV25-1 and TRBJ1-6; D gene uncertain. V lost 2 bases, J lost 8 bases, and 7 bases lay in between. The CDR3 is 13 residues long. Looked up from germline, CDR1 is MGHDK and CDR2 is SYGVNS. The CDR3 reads CASSETRDSPLHF. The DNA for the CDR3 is TGTGCCAGCAGTGAAACGCGGGATTCACCCCTCCACTTT.

The CDR3 DNA sequence: TGTGCCAGTACCTCGCCCCCGACTTACAATGAGCAGTTCTTC. It specifies CASTSPPTYNEQFF. The rearrangement joins TRBV19 to TRBJ2-1, with unresolved D. This CDR3 region has 14 residues. CDR1 and CDR2 from the germline V gene are LNHDA and SQIVND (reference sequence). Trimming left V 7 bases short and J 4 bases short, with 14 bases between.

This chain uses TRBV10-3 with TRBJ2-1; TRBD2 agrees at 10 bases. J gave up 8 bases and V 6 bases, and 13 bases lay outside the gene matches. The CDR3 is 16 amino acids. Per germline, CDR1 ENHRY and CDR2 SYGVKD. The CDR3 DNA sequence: TGTGCCATCAGGGATTACCAGCGGGGGGGCCCCGATGAGCAGTTCTTC. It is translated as CAIRDYQRGGPDEQFF.

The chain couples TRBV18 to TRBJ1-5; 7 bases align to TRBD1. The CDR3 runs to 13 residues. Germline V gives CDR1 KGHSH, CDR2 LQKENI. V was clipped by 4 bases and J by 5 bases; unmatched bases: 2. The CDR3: CASSRDRDQPQHF. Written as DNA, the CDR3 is TGTGCCAGCTCACGCGACAGGGATCAGCCCCAGCATTTT.

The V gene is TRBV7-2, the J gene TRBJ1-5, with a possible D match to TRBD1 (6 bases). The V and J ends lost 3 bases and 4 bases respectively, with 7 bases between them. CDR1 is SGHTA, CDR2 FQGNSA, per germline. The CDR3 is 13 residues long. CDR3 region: CASSFDRNQPQHF. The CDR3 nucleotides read TGTGCCAGCAGCTTTGACAGGAATCAGCCCCAGCATTTT.